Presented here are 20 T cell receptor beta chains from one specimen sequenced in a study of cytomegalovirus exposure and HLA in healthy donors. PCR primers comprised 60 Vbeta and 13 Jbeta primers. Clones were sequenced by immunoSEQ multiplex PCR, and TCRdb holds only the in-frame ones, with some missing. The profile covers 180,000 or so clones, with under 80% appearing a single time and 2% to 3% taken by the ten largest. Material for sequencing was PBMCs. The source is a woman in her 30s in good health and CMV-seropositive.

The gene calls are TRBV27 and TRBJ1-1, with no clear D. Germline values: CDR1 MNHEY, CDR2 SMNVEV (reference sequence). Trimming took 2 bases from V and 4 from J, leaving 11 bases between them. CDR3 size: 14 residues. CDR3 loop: CASSLTPGGTEAFF. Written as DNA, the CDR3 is TGTGCCAGCAGTTTAACCCCCGGCGGCACTGAAGCTTTCTTT.

The chain's CDR3 is CASTGEEKLFF. CDR3 in DNA: TGCGCCAGCACAGGGGAGGAAAAACTGTTTTTT. The chain is built from TRBV4-1 and TRBJ1-4, with D possibly being TRBD1 (6 bases). Germline V gives CDR1 MGHRA, CDR2 YSYEKL. Trimming pared 7 bases from V and 8 bases from J, leaving 8 bases between. There are 11 residues in the CDR3.

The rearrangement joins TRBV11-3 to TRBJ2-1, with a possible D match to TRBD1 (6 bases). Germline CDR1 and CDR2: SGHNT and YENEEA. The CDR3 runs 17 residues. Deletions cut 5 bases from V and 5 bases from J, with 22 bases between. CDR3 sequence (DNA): TGTGCCAGCAGCCCGATACCGAACCGGGACACCAACAATGAGCAGTTCTTC. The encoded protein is CASSPIPNRDTNNEQFF.

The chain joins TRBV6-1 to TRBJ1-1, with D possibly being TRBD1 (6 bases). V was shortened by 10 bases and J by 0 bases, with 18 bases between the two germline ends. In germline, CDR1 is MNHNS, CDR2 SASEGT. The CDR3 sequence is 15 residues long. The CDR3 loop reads CATSLTGLMNTEAFF. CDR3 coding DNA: TGTGCCACGTCACTAACAGGGCTAATGAACACTGAAGCTTTCTTT.

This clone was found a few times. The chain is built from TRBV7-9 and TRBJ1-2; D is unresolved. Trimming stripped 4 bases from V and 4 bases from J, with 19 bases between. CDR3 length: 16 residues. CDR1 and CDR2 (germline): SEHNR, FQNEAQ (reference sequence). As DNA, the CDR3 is TGTGCCAGCAGCTCCCTCGGTCACCTGCATGGCTATGGCTACACCTTC. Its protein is CASSSLGHLHGYGYTF.

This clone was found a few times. The CDR3 coding sequence is TGTGCCAGCAGCTTCTCACTAGCTCTATCCGGGGAGCTGTTTTTT. Translating it yields CASSFSLALSGELFF. The rearrangement links TRBV5-8 to TRBJ2-2; TRBD2 is a possible D gene (6 bases). The germline CDR1 and CDR2 sequences are SGHTS and YDEGEE. V lost 2 bases and J lost 6, with 14 bases in between. The CDR3 covers 15 residues.

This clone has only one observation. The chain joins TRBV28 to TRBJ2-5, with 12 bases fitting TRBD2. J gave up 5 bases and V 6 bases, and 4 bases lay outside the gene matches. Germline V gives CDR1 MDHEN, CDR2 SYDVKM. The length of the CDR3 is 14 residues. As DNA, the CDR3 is TGTGCCAGCAGACTAGCGGGGGGCCGGGAGACCCAGTACTTC. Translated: CASRLAGGRETQYF.

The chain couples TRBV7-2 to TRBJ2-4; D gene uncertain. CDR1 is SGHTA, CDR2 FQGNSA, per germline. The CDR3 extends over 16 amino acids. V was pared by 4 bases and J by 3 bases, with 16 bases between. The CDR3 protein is CASSSRGLSSKNIQYF. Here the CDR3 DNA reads TGTGCCAGCAGCTCGAGAGGTCTGTCTAGCAAAAACATTCAGTACTTC.

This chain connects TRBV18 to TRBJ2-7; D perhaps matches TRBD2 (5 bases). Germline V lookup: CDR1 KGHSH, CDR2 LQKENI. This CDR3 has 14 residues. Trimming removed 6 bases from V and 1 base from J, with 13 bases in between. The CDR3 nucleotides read TGTGCCAGCTCTCCTGCGGAGGAATCCTACGAGCAGTACTTC. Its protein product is CASSPAEESYEQYF.

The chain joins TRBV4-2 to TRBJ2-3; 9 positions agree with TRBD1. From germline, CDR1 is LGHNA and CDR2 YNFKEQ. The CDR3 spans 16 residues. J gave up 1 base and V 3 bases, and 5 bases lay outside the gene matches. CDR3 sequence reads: CASSQMGQGGTDTQYF. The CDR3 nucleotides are TGTGCCAGCAGCCAGATGGGACAGGGTGGCACAGATACGCAGTATTTT.

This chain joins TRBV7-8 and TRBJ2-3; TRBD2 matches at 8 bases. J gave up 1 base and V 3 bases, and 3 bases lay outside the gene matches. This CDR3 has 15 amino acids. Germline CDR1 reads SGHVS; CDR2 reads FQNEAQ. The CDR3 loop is CASSFSGVGTDTQYF. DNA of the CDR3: TGTGCCAGCAGCTTTAGCGGGGTGGGCACAGATACGCAGTATTTT.

As DNA, the CDR3 is TGTGCCAGCAGTGAAAAAACGTGGACAGGAGCCTATGGCTACACCTTC. Protein product: CASSEKTWTGAYGYTF. This chain joins TRBV6-1 and TRBJ1-2, with 7 bases that match TRBD1. This CDR3 has 16 amino acids. Germline V gives CDR1 MNHNS, CDR2 SASEGT. The V and J ends lost 2 bases and 4 bases, in that order; junction bases with no gene match: 10.

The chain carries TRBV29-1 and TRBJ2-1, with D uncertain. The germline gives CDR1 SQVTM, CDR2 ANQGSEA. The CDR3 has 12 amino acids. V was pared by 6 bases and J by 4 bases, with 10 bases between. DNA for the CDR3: TGCAGCGTGGCAAACCGTTACAATGAGCAGTTCTTC. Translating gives CSVANRYNEQFF.

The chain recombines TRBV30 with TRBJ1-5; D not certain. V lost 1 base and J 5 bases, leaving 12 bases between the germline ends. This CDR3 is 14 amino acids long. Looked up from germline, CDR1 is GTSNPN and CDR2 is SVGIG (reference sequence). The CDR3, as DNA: TGTGCCTGGAGTGGTTTCGGCAGGTATCAGCCCCAGCATTTT. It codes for CAWSGFGRYQPQHF.

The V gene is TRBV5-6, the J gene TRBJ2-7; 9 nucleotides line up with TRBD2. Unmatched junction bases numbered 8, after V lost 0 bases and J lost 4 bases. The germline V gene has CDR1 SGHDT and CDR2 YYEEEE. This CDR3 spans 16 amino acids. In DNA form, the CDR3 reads TGTGCCAGCAGCTTGGGTTGGCGGGGGGGCCATTACGAGCAGTACTTC. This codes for CASSLGWRGGHYEQYF.

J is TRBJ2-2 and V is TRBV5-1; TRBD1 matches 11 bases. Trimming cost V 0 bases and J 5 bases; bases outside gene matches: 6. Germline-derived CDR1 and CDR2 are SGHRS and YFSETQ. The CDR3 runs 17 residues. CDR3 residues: CASSLAGQGARTGELFF. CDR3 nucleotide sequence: TGCGCCAGCAGCTTGGCCGGACAGGGGGCGAGGACCGGGGAGCTGTTTTTT.

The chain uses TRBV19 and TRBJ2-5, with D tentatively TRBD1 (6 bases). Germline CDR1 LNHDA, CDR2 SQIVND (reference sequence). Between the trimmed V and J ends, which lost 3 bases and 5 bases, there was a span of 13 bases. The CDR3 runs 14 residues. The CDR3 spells CASSIFDRIETQYF. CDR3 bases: TGTGCCAGTAGTATTTTCGACAGGATTGAGACCCAGTACTTC.

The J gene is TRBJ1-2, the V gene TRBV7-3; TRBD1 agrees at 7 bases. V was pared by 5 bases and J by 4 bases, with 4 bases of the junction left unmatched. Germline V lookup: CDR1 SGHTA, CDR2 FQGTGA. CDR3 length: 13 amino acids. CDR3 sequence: CASSQGDSYGYTF. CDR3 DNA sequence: TGTGCCAGCAGCCAAGGGGACAGCTATGGCTACACCTTC.

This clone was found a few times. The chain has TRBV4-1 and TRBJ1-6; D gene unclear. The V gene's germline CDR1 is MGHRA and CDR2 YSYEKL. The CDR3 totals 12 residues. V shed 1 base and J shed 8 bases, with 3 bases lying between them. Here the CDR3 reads CASSQAYSPLHF. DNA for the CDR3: TGCGCCAGCAGCCAAGCTTATTCACCCCTCCACTTT.

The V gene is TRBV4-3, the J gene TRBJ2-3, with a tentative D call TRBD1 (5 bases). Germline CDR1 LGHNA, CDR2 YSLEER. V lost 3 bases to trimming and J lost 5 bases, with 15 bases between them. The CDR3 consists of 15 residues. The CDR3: CASSQGLYRGDTQYF. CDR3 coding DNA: TGCGCCAGCAGCCAGGGCTTATATAGGGGAGATACGCAGTATTTT.